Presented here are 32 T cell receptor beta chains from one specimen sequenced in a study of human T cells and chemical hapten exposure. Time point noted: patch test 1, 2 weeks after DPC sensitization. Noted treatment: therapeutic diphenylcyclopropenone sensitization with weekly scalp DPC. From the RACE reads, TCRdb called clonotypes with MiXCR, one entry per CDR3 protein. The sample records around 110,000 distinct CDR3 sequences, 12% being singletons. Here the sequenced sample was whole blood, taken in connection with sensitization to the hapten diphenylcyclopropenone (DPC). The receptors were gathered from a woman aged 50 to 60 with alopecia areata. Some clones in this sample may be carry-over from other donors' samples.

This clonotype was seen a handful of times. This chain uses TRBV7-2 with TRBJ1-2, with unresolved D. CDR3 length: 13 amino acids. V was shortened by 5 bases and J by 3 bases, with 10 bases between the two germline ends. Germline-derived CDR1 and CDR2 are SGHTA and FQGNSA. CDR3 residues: CASSPNRDYGYTF. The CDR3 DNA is TGTGCCAGCAGCCCCAACCGAGACTATGGCTACACCTTC.

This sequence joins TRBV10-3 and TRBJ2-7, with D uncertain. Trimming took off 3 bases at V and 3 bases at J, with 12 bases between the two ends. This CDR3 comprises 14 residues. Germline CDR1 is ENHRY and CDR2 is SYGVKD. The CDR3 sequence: CAISDGRQSYEQYF. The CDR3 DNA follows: TGTGCCATCAGTGACGGCAGGCAAAGCTACGAGCAGTACTTC.

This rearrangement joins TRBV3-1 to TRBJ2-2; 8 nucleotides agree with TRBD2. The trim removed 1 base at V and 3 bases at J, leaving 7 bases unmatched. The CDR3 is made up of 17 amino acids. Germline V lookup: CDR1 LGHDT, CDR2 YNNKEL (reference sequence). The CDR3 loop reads CASSQVMLAGYTGELFF. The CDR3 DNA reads TGTGCCAGCAGCCAAGTGATGCTAGCGGGCTACACCGGGGAGCTGTTTTTT. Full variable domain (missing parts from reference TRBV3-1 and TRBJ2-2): DTAVSQTPKYLVTQMGNDKSIKCEQNLGHDTMYWYKQDSKKFLKIMFSYNNKELIINETVPNRFSPKSPDKAHLNLHINSLELGDSAVYFCASSQVMLAGYTGELFFGEGSRLTVL.

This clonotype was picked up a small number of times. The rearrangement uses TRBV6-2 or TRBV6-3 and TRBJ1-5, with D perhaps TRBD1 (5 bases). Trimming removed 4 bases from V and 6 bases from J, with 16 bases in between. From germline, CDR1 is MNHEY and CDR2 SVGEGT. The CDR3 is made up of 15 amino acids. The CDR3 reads CASSSTGSGGQPQHF. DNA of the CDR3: TGTGCCAGCAGTTCCACGGGGAGCGGGGGTCAGCCCCAGCATTTT.

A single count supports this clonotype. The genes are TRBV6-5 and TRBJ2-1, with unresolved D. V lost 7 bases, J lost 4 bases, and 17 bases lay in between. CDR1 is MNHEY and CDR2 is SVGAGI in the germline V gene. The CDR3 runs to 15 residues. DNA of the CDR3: TGTGCCAGCAATGTGTATGCGGCATCATACAATGAGCAGTTCTTC. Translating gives CASNVYAASYNEQFF.

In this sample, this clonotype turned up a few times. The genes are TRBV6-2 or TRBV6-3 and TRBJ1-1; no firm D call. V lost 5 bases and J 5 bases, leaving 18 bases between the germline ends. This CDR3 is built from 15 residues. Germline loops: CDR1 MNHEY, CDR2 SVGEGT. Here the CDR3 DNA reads TGTGCCAGCAGTCCCCTCAGGCATACTACAACTGAAGCTTTCTTT. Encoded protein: CASSPLRHTTTEAFF.

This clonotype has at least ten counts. CDR3 coding DNA: TGCGCCAGCAGCCTGACAGGGAGTGGGACTGAAGCTTTCTTT. It yields the protein CASSLTGSGTEAFF. The J gene is TRBJ1-1, the V gene TRBV5-1; 7 bases line up with TRBD1. Germline assignment: CDR1 SGHRS and CDR2 YFSETQ. V lost 4 bases and J lost 5; bases outside the gene matches: 8. There are 14 residues in the CDR3.

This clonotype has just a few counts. In DNA, the CDR3 is TGTGCCAGCAGCGGGACTAACCAACGTATTTCCTACGAGCAGTACTTC. Translation gives CASSGTNQRISYEQYF. The chain links TRBV6-6 to TRBJ2-7, with TRBD2 matching over 7 bases. This CDR3 region has 16 residues. CDR1 and CDR2 from the germline V gene are MNHNY and SVGAGI (reference sequence). The trim removed 6 bases at V and 1 base at J, leaving 12 bases unmatched.

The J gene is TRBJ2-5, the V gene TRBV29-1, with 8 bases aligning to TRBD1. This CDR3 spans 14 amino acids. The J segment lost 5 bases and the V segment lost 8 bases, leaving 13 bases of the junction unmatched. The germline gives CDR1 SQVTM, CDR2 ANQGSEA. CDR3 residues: CSLTDRGYGETQYF. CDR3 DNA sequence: TGCAGCCTAACCGACAGGGGCTACGGGGAGACCCAGTACTTC.

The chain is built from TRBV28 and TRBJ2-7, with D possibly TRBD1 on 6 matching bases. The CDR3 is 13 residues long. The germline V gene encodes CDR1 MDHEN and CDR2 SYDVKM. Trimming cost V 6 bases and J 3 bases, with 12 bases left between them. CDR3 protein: CASSTQGYYEQYF. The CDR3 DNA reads TGTGCCAGCAGCACACAGGGATACTACGAGCAGTACTTC.

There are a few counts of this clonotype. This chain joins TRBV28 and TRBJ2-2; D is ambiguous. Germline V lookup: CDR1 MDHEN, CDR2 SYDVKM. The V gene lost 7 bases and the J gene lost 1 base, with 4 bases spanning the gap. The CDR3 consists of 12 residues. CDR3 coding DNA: TGTGCCAGCACACGGAACACCGGGGAGCTGTTTTTT. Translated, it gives CASTRNTGELFF. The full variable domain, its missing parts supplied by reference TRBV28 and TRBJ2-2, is DVKVTQSSRYLVKRTGEKVFLECVQDMDHENMFWYRQDPGLGLRLIYFSYDVKMKEKGDIPEGYSVSREKKERFSLILESASTNQTSMYLCASTRNTGELFFGEGSRLTVL.

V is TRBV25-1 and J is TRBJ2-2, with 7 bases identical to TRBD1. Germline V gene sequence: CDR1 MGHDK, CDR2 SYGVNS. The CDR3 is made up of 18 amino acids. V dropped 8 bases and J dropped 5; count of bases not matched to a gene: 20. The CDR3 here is CASFPSVQGPRGTGELFF. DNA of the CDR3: TGTGCCAGCTTTCCTTCGGTACAGGGGCCGCGAGGAACCGGGGAGCTGTTTTTT.

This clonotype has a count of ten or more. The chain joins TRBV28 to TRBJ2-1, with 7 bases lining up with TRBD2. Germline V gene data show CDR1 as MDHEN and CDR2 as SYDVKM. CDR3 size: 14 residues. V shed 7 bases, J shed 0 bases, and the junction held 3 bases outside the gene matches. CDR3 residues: CASMSGGSYNEQFF. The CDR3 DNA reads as TGTGCCAGCATGTCGGGGGGCTCCTACAATGAGCAGTTCTTC. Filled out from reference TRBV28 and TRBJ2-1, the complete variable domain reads DVKVTQSSRYLVKRTGEKVFLECVQDMDHENMFWYRQDPGLGLRLIYFSYDVKMKEKGDIPEGYSVSREKKERFSLILESASTNQTSMYLCASMSGGSYNEQFFGPGTRLTVL.

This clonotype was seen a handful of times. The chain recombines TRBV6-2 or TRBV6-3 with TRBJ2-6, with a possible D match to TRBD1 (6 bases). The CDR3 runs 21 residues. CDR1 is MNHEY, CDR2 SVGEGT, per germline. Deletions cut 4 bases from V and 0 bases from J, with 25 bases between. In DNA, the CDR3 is TGTGCCAGCAGTTGGGAAATAACAGGGCCTACCGTCCCCTCTGGGGCCAACGTCCTGACTTTC. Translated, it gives CASSWEITGPTVPSGANVLTF.

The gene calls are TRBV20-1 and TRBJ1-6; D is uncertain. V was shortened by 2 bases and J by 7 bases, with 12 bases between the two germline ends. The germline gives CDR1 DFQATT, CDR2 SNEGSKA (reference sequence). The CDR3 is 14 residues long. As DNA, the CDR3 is TGCAGTGCTAGAAAATTTCCTGGGAATTCACCCCTCCACTTT. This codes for CSARKFPGNSPLHF.

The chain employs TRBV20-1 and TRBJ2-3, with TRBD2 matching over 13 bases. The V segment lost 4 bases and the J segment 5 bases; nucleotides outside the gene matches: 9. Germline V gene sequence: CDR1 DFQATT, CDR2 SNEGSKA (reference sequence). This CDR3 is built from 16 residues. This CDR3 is CSATGTSGEGLDTQYF. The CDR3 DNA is TGCAGTGCTACCGGGACTAGCGGGGAAGGATTAGATACGCAGTATTTT.

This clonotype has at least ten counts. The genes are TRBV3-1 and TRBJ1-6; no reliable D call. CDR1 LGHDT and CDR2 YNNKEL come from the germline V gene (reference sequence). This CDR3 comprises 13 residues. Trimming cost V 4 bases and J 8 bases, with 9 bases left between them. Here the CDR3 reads CASSLMWDSPLHF. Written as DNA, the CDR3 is TGTGCCAGCAGCCTAATGTGGGATTCACCCCTCCACTTT.

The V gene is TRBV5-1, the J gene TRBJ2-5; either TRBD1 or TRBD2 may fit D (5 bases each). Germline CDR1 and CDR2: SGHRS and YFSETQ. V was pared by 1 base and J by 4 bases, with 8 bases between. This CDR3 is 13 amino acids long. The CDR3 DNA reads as TGCGCCAGCAGCTTGAGAGGGGCAGAGACCCAGTACTTC. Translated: CASSLRGAETQYF.

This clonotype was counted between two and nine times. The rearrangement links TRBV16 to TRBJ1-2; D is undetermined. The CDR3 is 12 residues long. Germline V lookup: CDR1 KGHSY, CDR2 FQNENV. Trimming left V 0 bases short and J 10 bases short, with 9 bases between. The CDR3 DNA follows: TGTGCCAGCAGCCAATCGGGCCTTGACTACACCTTC. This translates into CASSQSGLDYTF.

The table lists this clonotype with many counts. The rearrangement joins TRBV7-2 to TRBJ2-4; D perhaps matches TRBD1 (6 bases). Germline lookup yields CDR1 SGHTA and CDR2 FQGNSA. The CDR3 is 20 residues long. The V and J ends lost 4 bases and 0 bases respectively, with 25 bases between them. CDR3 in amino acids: CASSSPSGTVQGGAKNIQYF. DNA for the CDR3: TGTGCCAGCAGCTCCCCGTCCGGGACGGTTCAAGGGGGAGCCAAAAACATTCAGTACTTC.

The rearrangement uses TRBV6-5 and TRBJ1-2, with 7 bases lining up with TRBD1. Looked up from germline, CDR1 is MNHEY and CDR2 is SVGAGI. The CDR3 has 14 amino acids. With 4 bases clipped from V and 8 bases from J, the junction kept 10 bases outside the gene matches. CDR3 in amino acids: CASSSTGEVLGYTF. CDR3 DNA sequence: TGTGCCAGCAGTTCAACAGGGGAAGTTCTAGGCTACACCTTC.

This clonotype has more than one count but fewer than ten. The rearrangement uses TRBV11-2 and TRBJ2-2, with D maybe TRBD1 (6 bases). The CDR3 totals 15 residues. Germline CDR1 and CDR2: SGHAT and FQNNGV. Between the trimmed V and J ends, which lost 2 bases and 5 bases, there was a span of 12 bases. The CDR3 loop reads CASSLLGAGTGELFF. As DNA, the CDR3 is TGTGCCAGCAGCTTACTGGGGGCCGGGACCGGGGAGCTGTTTTTT.

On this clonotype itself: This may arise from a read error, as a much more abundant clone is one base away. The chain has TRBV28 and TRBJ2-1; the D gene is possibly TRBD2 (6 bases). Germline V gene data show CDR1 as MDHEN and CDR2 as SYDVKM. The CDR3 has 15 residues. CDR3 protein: CASSSASAHYNEEFF. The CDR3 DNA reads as TGTGCCAGCAGTTCGGCTAGCGCCCACTACAATGAGGAGTTCTTC.

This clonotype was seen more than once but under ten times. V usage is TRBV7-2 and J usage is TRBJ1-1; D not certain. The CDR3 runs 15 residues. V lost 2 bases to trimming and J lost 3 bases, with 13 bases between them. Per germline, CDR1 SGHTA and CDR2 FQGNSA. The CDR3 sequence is CASSLIQAEYTEAFF. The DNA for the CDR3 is TGTGCCAGCAGCTTAATCCAGGCTGAGTACACTGAAGCTTTCTTT.

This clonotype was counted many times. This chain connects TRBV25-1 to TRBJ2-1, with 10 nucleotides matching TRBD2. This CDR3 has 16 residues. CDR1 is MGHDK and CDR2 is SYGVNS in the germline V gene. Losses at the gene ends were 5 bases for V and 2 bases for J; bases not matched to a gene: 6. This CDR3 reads CASSRLAGGTYNEQFF. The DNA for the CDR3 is TGTGCCAGCAGTAGGTTAGCGGGAGGCACCTACAATGAGCAGTTCTTC.

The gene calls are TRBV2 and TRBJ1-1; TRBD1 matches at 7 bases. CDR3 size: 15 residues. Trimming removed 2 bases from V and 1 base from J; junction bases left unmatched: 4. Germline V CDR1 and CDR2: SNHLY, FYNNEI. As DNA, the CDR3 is TGTGCCAGCAGTGAACAGGGGGGGACGAACACTGAAGCTTTCTTT. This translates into CASSEQGGTNTEAFF.

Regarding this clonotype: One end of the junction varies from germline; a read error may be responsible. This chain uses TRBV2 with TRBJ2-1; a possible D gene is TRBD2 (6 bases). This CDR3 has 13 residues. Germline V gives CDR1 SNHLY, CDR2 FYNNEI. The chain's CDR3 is CASTGDNYNEQIF. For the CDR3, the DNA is TGTGCCAGCACGGGGGATAATTACAATGAGCAGATCTTC.

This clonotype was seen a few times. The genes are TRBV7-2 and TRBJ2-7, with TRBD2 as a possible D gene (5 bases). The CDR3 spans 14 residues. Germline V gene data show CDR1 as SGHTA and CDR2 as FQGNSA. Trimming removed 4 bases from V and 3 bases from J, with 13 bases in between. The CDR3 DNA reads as TGTGCCAGCAGCTCCTATGACGGGGACTACGAGCAGTACTTC. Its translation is CASSSYDGDYEQYF. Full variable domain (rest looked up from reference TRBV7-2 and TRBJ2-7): GAGVSQSPSNKVTEKGKDVELRCDPISGHTALYWYRQSLGQGLEFLIYFQGNSAPDKSGLPSDRFSAERTGGSVSTLTIQRTQQEDSAVYLCASSSYDGDYEQYFGPGTRLTVT.

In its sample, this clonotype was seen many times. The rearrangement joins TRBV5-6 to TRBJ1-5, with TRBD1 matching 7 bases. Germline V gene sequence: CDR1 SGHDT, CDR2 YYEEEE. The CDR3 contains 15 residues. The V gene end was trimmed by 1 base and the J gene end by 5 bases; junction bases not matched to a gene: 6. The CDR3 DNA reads TGTGCCAGCAGCTTGAAGACAGGGTGGGATCAGCCCCAGCATTTT. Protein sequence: CASSLKTGWDQPQHF.

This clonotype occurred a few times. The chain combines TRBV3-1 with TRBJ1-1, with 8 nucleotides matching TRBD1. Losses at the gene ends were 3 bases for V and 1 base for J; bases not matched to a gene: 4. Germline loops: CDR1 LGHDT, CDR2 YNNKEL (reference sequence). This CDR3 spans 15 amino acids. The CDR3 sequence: CASSHSRGRNTEAFF. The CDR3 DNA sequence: TGTGCCAGCAGCCACAGCAGGGGGCGGAACACTGAAGCTTTCTTT.

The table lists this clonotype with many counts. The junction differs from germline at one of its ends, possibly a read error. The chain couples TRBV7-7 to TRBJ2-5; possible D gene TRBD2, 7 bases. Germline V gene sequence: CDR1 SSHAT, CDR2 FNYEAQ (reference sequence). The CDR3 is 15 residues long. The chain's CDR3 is CASSRGGRVRETQYF. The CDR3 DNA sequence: TGTGCTAGCAGCCGCGGGGGCCGTGTCCGAGAGACCCAGTACTTC.

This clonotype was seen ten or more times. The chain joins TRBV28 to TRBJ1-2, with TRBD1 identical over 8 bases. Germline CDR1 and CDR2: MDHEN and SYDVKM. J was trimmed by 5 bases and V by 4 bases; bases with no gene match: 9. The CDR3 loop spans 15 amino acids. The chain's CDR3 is CASSSPGTGGYGYTF. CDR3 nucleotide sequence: TGTGCCAGCAGTTCCCCCGGGACAGGAGGATATGGCTACACCTTC.